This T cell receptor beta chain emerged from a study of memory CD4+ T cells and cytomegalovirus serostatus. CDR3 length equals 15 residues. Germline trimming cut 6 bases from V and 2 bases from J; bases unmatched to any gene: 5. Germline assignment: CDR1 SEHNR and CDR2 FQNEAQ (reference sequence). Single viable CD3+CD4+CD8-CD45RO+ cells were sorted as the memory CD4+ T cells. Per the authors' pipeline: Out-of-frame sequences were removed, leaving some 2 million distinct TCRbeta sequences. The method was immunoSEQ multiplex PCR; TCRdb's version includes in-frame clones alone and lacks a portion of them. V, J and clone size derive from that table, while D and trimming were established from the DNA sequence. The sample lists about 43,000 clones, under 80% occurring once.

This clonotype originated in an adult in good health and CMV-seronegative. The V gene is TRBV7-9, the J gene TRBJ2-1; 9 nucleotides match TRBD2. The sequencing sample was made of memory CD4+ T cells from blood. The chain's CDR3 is CASSVLAGAYNEQFF. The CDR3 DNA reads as TGTGCCAGCAGTGTTTTAGCGGGAGCCTACAATGAGCAGTTCTTC.